This entry lists 32 T cell receptor beta chains sequenced from one sample in a study of CD8 T cells in Susac syndrome. RNA totalling roughly 0.45 to 1 ug underwent reverse transcription with random hexamers. TCRdb redid the calling of the immunoSEQ multiplex PCR reads with MiXCR, one entry per CDR3 protein. This sample yields approximately 70,000 distinct CDR3 sequences, of which around 96% are seen a single time; under 0.6% belongs to the top ten. The sequenced material came from CD8+ T cells from PBMCs. The receptors come from a human donor with multiple sclerosis.

The chain has TRBV7-9 and TRBJ2-7; 10 nucleotides match TRBD2. After removal of 8 bases from V and 4 bases from J, the junction contained 11 bases not matched to a gene. Germline values: CDR1 SEHNR, CDR2 FQNEAQ (reference sequence). The CDR3 covers 15 residues. In DNA, the CDR3 is TGTGCCAGCGAACCGAGACTAGCGGGCAAGTACGAGCAGTACTTC. Protein product: CASEPRLAGKYEQYF.

The chain has TRBV4-3 and TRBJ2-7; the match to TRBD1 covers 8 bases. CDR1 and CDR2 from the germline V gene are LGHNA and YSLEER. Germline trimming cut 0 bases from V and 4 bases from J; bases unmatched to any gene: 8. The CDR3 is 16 residues long. The CDR3 sequence: CASSQEEGGTGYEQYF. The CDR3 nucleotides are TGCGCCAGCAGCCAAGAGGAAGGCGGGACAGGTTACGAGCAGTACTTC.

This sequence joins TRBV28 and TRBJ1-2, with TRBD1 matching over 11 bases. The V and J ends lost 5 bases and 4 bases, in that order; junction bases with no gene match: 12. Per the germline V gene, CDR1 is MDHEN and CDR2 is SYDVKM. The CDR3 covers 17 residues. DNA for the CDR3: TGTGCCAGCAGTACCGACGATTGGACAGGGGGCATCTATGGCTACACCTTC. The encoded protein is CASSTDDWTGGIYGYTF.

The gene calls are TRBV24-1 and TRBJ2-2; 8 bases line up with TRBD2. The V gene's germline CDR1 is KGHDR and CDR2 SFDVKD. The CDR3 loop spans 17 amino acids. V trimming: 1 base; J trimming: 7 bases; junction bases outside the gene matches: 10. In nucleotides, the CDR3 is TGTGCCACCAGTGATTTTGCCAGCGGGAGTCTTGGCGGGGAGCTGTTTTTT. Its protein product is CATSDFASGSLGGELFF.

The rearrangement links TRBV4-3 to TRBJ2-2, with 7 bases identical to TRBD2. The CDR3 totals 17 residues. Looked up from germline, CDR1 is LGHNA and CDR2 is YSLEER. Trimming cost V 3 bases and J 5 bases; bases outside gene matches: 12. CDR3 nucleotide sequence: TGCGCCAGCAGCCAGAAGTTAGTGGGGGGAGGGACCGGGGAGCTGTTTTTT. It codes for CASSQKLVGGGTGELFF.

CDR3 region: CAINSLQGWSEQYF. CDR3 in DNA: TGTGCCATCAACAGTTTGCAGGGGTGGAGCGAGCAGTACTTC. This rearrangement joins TRBV10-3 to TRBJ2-7, with a possible D match to TRBD1 (6 bases). Trimming took off 7 bases at V and 6 bases at J, with 19 bases between the two ends. The CDR3 consists of 14 residues. CDR1 ENHRY and CDR2 SYGVKD come from the germline V gene.

The chain uses TRBV20-1 and TRBJ2-1, with 9 nucleotides matching TRBD1. The ends lost 6 bases at V and 4 bases at J; junction bases unmatched: 7. This CDR3 contains 14 residues. From germline, CDR1 is DFQATT and CDR2 SNEGSKA (reference sequence). CDR3 in amino acids: CSATFGTGYNEQFF. The CDR3 DNA sequence: TGCAGTGCCACCTTTGGGACAGGGTACAATGAGCAGTTCTTC.

This sequence joins TRBV5-1 and TRBJ2-3; D unclear. Per the germline V gene, CDR1 is SGHRS and CDR2 is YFSETQ. V was shortened by 4 bases and J by 1 base, with 13 bases between the two germline ends. This CDR3 region has 15 residues. The CDR3: CASSGSLRGTDTQYF. DNA of the CDR3: TGCGCCAGCAGCGGTAGTCTTCGGGGCACAGATACGCAGTATTTT. Combining the CDR3 with reference TRBV5-1 and TRBJ2-3 gives the whole variable domain KAGVTQTPRYLIKTRGQQVTLSCSPISGHRSVSWYQQTPGQGLQFLFEYFSETQRNKGNFPGRFSGRQFSNSRSEMNVSTLELGDSALYLCASSGSLRGTDTQYFGPGTRLTVL.

The chain's CDR3 is CASSPDAGGPGNEQFF. In DNA, the CDR3 is TGTGCCAGCAGCCCGGACGCGGGGGGGCCGGGCAATGAGCAGTTCTTC. The V and J genes are TRBV3-1 and TRBJ2-1, with 9 bases that match TRBD2. This CDR3 region has 16 residues. The trim removed 4 bases at V and 6 bases at J, leaving 10 bases unmatched. Germline V lookup: CDR1 LGHDT, CDR2 YNNKEL (reference sequence).

The V and J genes are TRBV28 and TRBJ2-3; perhaps D is TRBD1 or TRBD2 (6 bases each). The length of the CDR3 is 15 residues. Per the germline V gene, CDR1 is MDHEN and CDR2 is SYDVKM. V was clipped by 5 bases and J by 5 bases, with 17 bases between them. The CDR3 nucleotides read TGTGCCAGCAGTCAAGTGGGGGGCGCAGAAGATACGCAGTATTTT. It translates to CASSQVGGAEDTQYF.

The chain employs TRBV4-1 and TRBJ2-7; 10 bases are a match to TRBD1. Germline CDR1 MGHRA, CDR2 YSYEKL. The ends lost 1 base at V and 2 bases at J; junction bases unmatched: 2. CDR3 length: 15 residues. The CDR3, as DNA: TGCGCCAGCAGCCAAGGGGACAGGGGACCCTACGAGCAGTACTTC. This codes for CASSQGDRGPYEQYF.

This clonotype was observed a single time. This chain connects TRBV19 to TRBJ2-3, with D tentatively TRBD2 (6 bases). Germline lookup yields CDR1 LNHDA and CDR2 SQIVND (reference sequence). The V end was cut by 5 bases, the J end by 0 bases, with 9 bases between. The CDR3 has 14 residues. CDR3 in amino acids: CASSGLASTDTQYF. The CDR3, as DNA: TGTGCCAGTAGTGGCCTAGCGAGCACAGATACGCAGTATTTT.

This chain links TRBV4-1 with TRBJ2-1, with a tentative D call TRBD2 (6 bases). Between the trimmed V and J ends, which lost 0 bases and 2 bases, there was a span of 17 bases. The CDR3 is 18 residues long. The germline CDR1 and CDR2 sequences are MGHRA and YSYEKL. CDR3 nucleotide sequence: TGCGCCAGCAGCCAAGATTCGGGACTCCCTCAGACCTACAATGAGCAGTTCTTC. This encodes CASSQDSGLPQTYNEQFF.

The V gene is TRBV19, the J gene TRBJ2-1; 11 bases fit TRBD2. Per the germline V gene, CDR1 is LNHDA and CDR2 is SQIVND (reference sequence). With V trimmed by 5 bases and J by 7 bases, 10 bases remained unmatched. CDR3 length: 16 amino acids. The CDR3 DNA follows: TGTGCCAGTAGTCCGCCTCCTAGCGGGAGGAGGAATGAGCAGTTCTTC. This encodes CASSPPPSGRRNEQFF.

The chain combines TRBV27 with TRBJ2-7; D is unresolved. CDR3 length: 13 amino acids. Trimming removed 3 bases at V and 2 bases at J, with 8 bases between. Germline values: CDR1 MNHEY, CDR2 SMNVEV (reference sequence). The CDR3 spells CASSFGQPYEQYF. CDR3 sequence (DNA): TGTGCCAGCAGTTTCGGCCAGCCCTACGAGCAGTACTTC.

Here the CDR3 DNA reads TGTGCCAGCAGCCCGCAAGGACAGGGTACTCCCCTCCACTTT. Encoded protein: CASSPQGQGTPLHF. The rearrangement uses TRBV9 and TRBJ1-6; TRBD1 matches at 8 bases. The CDR3 length is 14 residues. In germline, CDR1 is SGDLS, CDR2 YYNGEE. Trimming took 4 bases from V and 13 from J; bases not matched to a gene: 10.

The chain recombines TRBV6-5 with TRBJ2-1, with TRBD2 matching over 8 bases. Germline-derived CDR1 and CDR2 are MNHEY and SVGAGI. This CDR3 has 16 residues. V was clipped by 2 bases and J by 7 bases; unmatched bases: 10. The CDR3 is CASSYPLGGGINEQFF. For the CDR3, the DNA is TGTGCCAGCAGTTACCCCCTGGGCGGGGGGATAAATGAGCAGTTCTTC.

This chain connects TRBV29-1 to TRBJ1-2, with D perhaps matching TRBD1 (5 bases). CDR1 SQVTM and CDR2 ANQGSEA come from the germline V gene. The CDR3 contains 14 residues. Deletions cut 8 bases from V and 7 bases from J, with 23 bases between. The CDR3 sequence is CSSDRDPGGPGYTF. For the CDR3, the DNA is TGCAGCTCGGACCGGGACCCCGGCGGTCCTGGCTACACCTTC.

J is TRBJ2-7 and V is TRBV27, with TRBD2 identical over 9 bases. CDR3 size: 17 residues. Germline V gene data show CDR1 as MNHEY and CDR2 as SMNVEV (reference sequence). The V and J ends lost 2 bases and 4 bases, in that order; junction bases with no gene match: 12. The CDR3 loop is CASSLSSKGREGYEQYF. As DNA, the CDR3 is TGTGCCAGCAGTTTAAGTAGCAAAGGGCGGGAGGGGTACGAGCAGTACTTC.

The sample holds one count of this clonotype. This chain uses TRBV20-1 with TRBJ2-7; TRBD1 matches at 8 bases. The CDR3 contains 15 residues. Germline V gene lookup returns CDR1 DFQATT and CDR2 SNEGSKA (reference sequence). With V trimmed by 0 bases and J by 1 base, 5 bases remained unmatched. The CDR3 sequence is CSARDWQGASYEQYF. CDR3 nucleotides: TGCAGTGCTAGAGATTGGCAGGGGGCTTCCTACGAGCAGTACTTC.

CDR3 bases: TGTGCCAGCAGTTTAGCCCCCCCGGGGCGATCCTACGAGCAGTACTTC. Translated: CASSLAPPGRSYEQYF. The chain employs TRBV28 and TRBJ2-7, with D perhaps matching TRBD1 or TRBD2 (5 bases each). Germline CDR1 and CDR2: MDHEN and SYDVKM. The CDR3 length is 16 residues. Trimming removed 2 bases at V and 1 base at J, with 15 bases between. Supplemented by reference TRBV28 and TRBJ2-7, the full variable domain reads DVKVTQSSRYLVKRTGEKVFLECVQDMDHENMFWYRQDPGLGLRLIYFSYDVKMKEKGDIPEGYSVSREKKERFSLILESASTNQTSMYLCASSLAPPGRSYEQYFGPGTRLTVT.

This sequence joins TRBV27 and TRBJ2-4, with 8 bases aligning to TRBD1. The CDR3 consists of 16 residues. Germline loops: CDR1 MNHEY, CDR2 SMNVEV (reference sequence). Trimming took 8 bases from V and 1 from J; bases not matched to a gene: 10. CDR3 coding DNA: TGTGCCAGCGGACAGGGACATCGTCTGGCCAAAAACATTCAGTACTTC. Its protein product is CASGQGHRLAKNIQYF.

The chain combines TRBV27 with TRBJ1-2; possible D gene TRBD1, 5 bases. Germline CDR1 reads MNHEY; CDR2 reads SMNVEV (reference sequence). This CDR3 is 12 amino acids long. V lost 8 bases, J lost 6 bases, and 13 bases lay in between. The DNA for the CDR3 is TGTGCCAGCGGGACGGAAGGCCATGGCTACACCTTC. It specifies CASGTEGHGYTF.

The rearrangement uses TRBV6-1 and TRBJ2-1; D is possibly TRBD1 (5 bases). The length of the CDR3 is 15 residues. Germline V gene sequence: CDR1 MNHNS, CDR2 SASEGT. Trimming left V 2 bases short and J 0 bases short, with 8 bases between. This CDR3 reads CASSEQRGSYNEQFF. Here the CDR3 DNA reads TGTGCCAGCAGTGAACAAAGGGGCTCCTACAATGAGCAGTTCTTC.

The V and J genes are TRBV12-3 or TRBV12-4 and TRBJ2-1; D not resolved. The ends were cut back, 3 bases at V and 1 base at J, with 16 bases in the middle. The CDR3 runs to 17 residues. As DNA, the CDR3 is TGTGCCAGCAGTTTTTACGCCAGGACCATATCCTACAATGAGCAGTTCTTC. It is translated as CASSFYARTISYNEQFF.

The genes are TRBV5-4 and TRBJ1-2; D is possibly TRBD1 (6 bases). Germline values: CDR1 SGHNT, CDR2 YYREEE (reference sequence). The CDR3 consists of 13 residues. Trimming removed 6 bases at V and 4 bases at J, with 13 bases between. The chain's CDR3 is CASTLQGAYGYTF. CDR3 coding DNA: TGTGCCAGCACCTTACAGGGTGCCTATGGCTACACCTTC.

The rearrangement links TRBV6-5 to TRBJ1-2; D remains unclear. Germline V gene data show CDR1 as MNHEY and CDR2 as SVGAGI. V was clipped by 9 bases and J by 1 base, with 12 bases between them. CDR3 length equals 13 residues. The chain's CDR3 is CASSTGDNYGYTF. The CDR3 coding sequence is TGTGCCAGTTCTACCGGGGATAACTATGGCTACACCTTC.

V usage is TRBV29-1 and J usage is TRBJ2-2; D is uncertain. Germline loops: CDR1 SQVTM, CDR2 ANQGSEA. CDR3 size: 14 residues. With 1 base removed from V and 5 bases from J, the gap between germline ends came to 11 bases. The CDR3 nucleotides read TGCAGCGTTGAAGGAGGCTCCCTTACCGGGGAGCTGTTTTTT. Residues: CSVEGGSLTGELFF.

The chain is built from TRBV12-3 or TRBV12-4 and TRBJ2-3; no clear D gene. This CDR3 has 12 amino acids. Trimming took off 2 bases at V and 3 bases at J, with 3 bases between the two ends. The CDR3 DNA reads as TGTGCCAGCAGTTTATTTACAGATACGCAGTATTTT. It encodes CASSLFTDTQYF.

The V call is TRBV20-1, the J call TRBJ2-7, with D hard to call. This CDR3 has 13 residues. CDR1 and CDR2 (germline): DFQATT, SNEGSKA (reference sequence). The ends were cut back, 0 bases at V and 3 bases at J, with 9 bases in the middle. The CDR3: CSARDQSHYEQYF. CDR3 nucleotide sequence: TGCAGTGCTAGAGACCAGTCACACTACGAGCAGTACTTC.

The rearrangement links TRBV13 to TRBJ1-1; TRBD1 agrees at 7 bases. The junction had 9 bases not matched to a gene; V was cut back by 4 bases and J by 10 bases. Germline-derived CDR1 and CDR2 are PRHDT and FYEKMQ (reference sequence). This CDR3 spans 13 amino acids. The CDR3 nucleotides are TGTGCCAGCAGCTCCCTACAGGGGACCGGAGCTTTCTTT. Residues: CASSSLQGTGAFF. Variable domain in full (rest from reference TRBV13 and TRBJ1-1): AAGVIQSPRHLIKEKRETATLKCYPIPRHDTVYWYQQGPGQDPQFLISFYEKMQSDKGSIPDRFSAQQFSDYHSELNMSSLELGDSALYFCASSSLQGTGAFFGQGTRLTVV.

The V call is TRBV20-1, the J call TRBJ2-7; D remains ambiguous. This CDR3 contains 13 residues. Germline V CDR1 and CDR2: DFQATT, SNEGSKA (reference sequence). V lost 2 bases to trimming and J lost 3 bases, with 11 bases between them. The chain's CDR3 is CSARTRFDYEQYF. For the CDR3, the DNA is TGCAGTGCTAGAACCCGGTTCGACTACGAGCAGTACTTC.